The present TCR beta chain was sequenced within a study of blood T cell repertoires in COVID-19. On the study more broadly: The origin of the acute and convalescent COVID-19 samples was the United States, Italy and Spain.

The repertoire was sequenced with immunoSEQ multiplex PCR; TCRdb's copy has only in-frame clones and lacks some. The table has 230,000 or so clones, approximately 81% seen once. The V gene end was trimmed by 4 bases and the J gene end by 5 bases; junction bases not matched to a gene: 4. This CDR3 comprises 15 residues. Germline lookup yields CDR1 SGHDT and CDR2 YYEEEE. This clone has only a few counts. Sequencing input: PBMCs or T cells enriched from blood (not recorded which). This sequence was found in a woman between 45 and 65 years old who had been exposed to COVID-19. V usage is TRBV5-6 and J usage is TRBJ1-6; 9 bases align to TRBD1. The CDR3 DNA reads TGTGCCAGCAGCCGCCGGGACAGGGATAATTCACCCCTCCACTTT. Its protein is CASSRRDRDNSPLHF.